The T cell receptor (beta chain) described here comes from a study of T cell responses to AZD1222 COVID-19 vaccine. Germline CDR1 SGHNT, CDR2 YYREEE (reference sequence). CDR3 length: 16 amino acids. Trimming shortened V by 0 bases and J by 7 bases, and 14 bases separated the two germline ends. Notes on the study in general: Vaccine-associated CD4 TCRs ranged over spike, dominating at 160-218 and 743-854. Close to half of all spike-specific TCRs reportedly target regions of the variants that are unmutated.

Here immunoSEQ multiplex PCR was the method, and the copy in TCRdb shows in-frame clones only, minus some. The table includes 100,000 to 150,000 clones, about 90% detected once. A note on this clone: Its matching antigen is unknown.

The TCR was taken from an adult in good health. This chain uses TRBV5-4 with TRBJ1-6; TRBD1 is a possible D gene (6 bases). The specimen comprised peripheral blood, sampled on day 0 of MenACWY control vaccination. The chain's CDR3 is CASSLAPGGLNSPLHF. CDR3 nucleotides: TGTGCCAGCAGCTTGGCCCCGGGGGGCCTGAATTCACCCCTCCACTTT.